Each of the 32 T cell receptor beta chains below was sequenced from the same sample in a study of early T cells in non-severe SARS-CoV-2 infection. TCRdb independently ran MiXCR on the 5' RACE reads; one entry per CDR3 protein. The data show about 49,000 distinct CDR3 sequences, 5.5% to 6.5% seen once. The input for sequencing was whole blood, taken at baseline. The receptors were gathered from an adult who was a healthcare worker with PCR-confirmed SARS-CoV-2 infection or an uninfected control (not recorded which).

The table lists this clonotype with many counts. The chain couples TRBV14 to TRBJ2-5; D uncertain. V lost 1 base and J lost 3, with 3 bases in between. The CDR3 covers 12 residues. Per germline, CDR1 SGHDN and CDR2 FVKESK. CDR3: CASSQAKETQYF. CDR3 DNA sequence: TGTGCCAGCAGCCAAGCGAAAGAGACCCAGTACTTC.

Comments on this clonotype: One base away lies a much larger clone, so this may be a sequencing read error. The chain carries TRBV6-2 or TRBV6-3 and TRBJ1-5; a possible D gene is TRBD1 (6 bases). The CDR3 length is 15 residues. Germline V gene data show CDR1 as MNHEY and CDR2 as SVGEGT. CDR3 sequence: CAGSYTQGFSQPQHF. CDR3 DNA: TGTGCCGGCAGTTATACACAGGGCTTCAGTCAGCCCCAGCATTTT.

The chain has TRBV29-1 and TRBJ2-2; TRBD1 agrees at 7 bases. Per the germline V gene, CDR1 is SQVTM and CDR2 is ANQGSEA. CDR3 length: 15 amino acids. V gave up 3 bases and J gave up 5 bases; unmatched junction bases: 9. CDR3 sequence reads: CSVEGTAKGTGELFF. CDR3 in DNA: TGCAGCGTTGAGGGGACAGCCAAGGGGACCGGGGAGCTGTTTTTT.

Ten or more counts support this clonotype. This chain joins TRBV11-2 and TRBJ2-3, with D perhaps matching TRBD1 (5 bases). The length of the CDR3 is 15 residues. V lost 5 bases and J lost 0, with 12 bases in between. Germline V gives CDR1 SGHAT, CDR2 FQNNGV. Here the CDR3 DNA reads TGTGCCAGCAGCAACCAGGGAACTAGCACAGATACGCAGTATTTT. Amino acids: CASSNQGTSTDTQYF.

The rearrangement joins TRBV7-9 to TRBJ1-3, with a weak D call TRBD1 (6 bases). V was shortened by 9 bases and J by 6 bases, with 12 bases between the two germline ends. Germline CDR1 SEHNR, CDR2 FQNEAQ (reference sequence). CDR3 length: 12 amino acids. CDR3 protein: CASGTNQNTIYF. In DNA form, the CDR3 reads TGTGCCAGTGGGACAAATCAAAACACCATATATTTT.

This clonotype has at least ten counts. The genes are TRBV20-1 and TRBJ1-6; D might be TRBD1 (6 bases). Germline V gene lookup returns CDR1 DFQATT and CDR2 SNEGSKA (reference sequence). The CDR3 loop spans 13 amino acids. V was pared by 6 bases and J by 5 bases, with 11 bases between. In DNA form, the CDR3 reads TGCAGTGCAAGACAGGAAAATAATTCACCCCTCCACTTT. It yields the protein CSARQENNSPLHF.

This clonotype has more than one count but fewer than ten. V is TRBV6-5 and J is TRBJ1-3; 7 bases agree with TRBD1. The CDR3 loop spans 16 amino acids. The J segment lost 1 base and the V segment lost 2 bases, leaving 5 bases of the junction unmatched. Germline assignment: CDR1 MNHEY and CDR2 SVGAGI. The CDR3 DNA reads TGTGCCAGCAGTTACGGTCGCAGGGGGTCTGGAAACACCATATATTTT. As protein: CASSYGRRGSGNTIYF.

The chain recombines TRBV6-6 with TRBJ1-2; 7 positions match TRBD1. From germline, CDR1 is MNHNY and CDR2 SVGAGI (reference sequence). J lost 2 bases, V lost 6 bases, and 15 bases had no gene match. This CDR3 comprises 17 residues. The CDR3 spells CASRPPRQGLRNYGYTF. CDR3 bases: TGTGCCAGCAGGCCACCCAGACAGGGCCTCCGGAACTATGGCTACACCTTC.

The chain's CDR3 is CASSLAWARNINTGELFF. Written as DNA, the CDR3 is TGTGCCAGCAGCTTAGCCTGGGCGCGCAATATAAACACCGGGGAGCTGTTTTTT. The chain is built from TRBV7-6 and TRBJ2-2; no definite D call. Trimming shortened V by 0 bases and J by 2 bases, and 16 bases separated the two germline ends. This CDR3 has 18 residues. Per the germline V gene, CDR1 is SGHVS and CDR2 is FNYEAQ.

The chain carries TRBV6-2 or TRBV6-3 and TRBJ2-7; possibly TRBD2 for D (5 bases). CDR1 is MNHEY, CDR2 SVGEGT, per germline. V was cut by 2 bases and J by 0 bases, with 14 bases left in between. The CDR3 totals 16 residues. CDR3 amino acids: CASSYEGGFASYEQYF. As DNA, the CDR3 is TGTGCCAGCAGTTACGAAGGAGGCTTCGCCTCCTACGAGCAGTACTTC.

The rearrangement joins TRBV6-5 to TRBJ1-2, with TRBD1 matching over 8 bases. The CDR3 is 12 residues long. Trimming removed 7 bases from V and 6 bases from J; junction bases left unmatched: 4. Looked up from germline, CDR1 is MNHEY and CDR2 is SVGAGI. CDR3 coding DNA: TGTGCCAGCACCGACAGGGGAGATGGCTACACCTTC. This codes for CASTDRGDGYTF.

The chain combines TRBV2 with TRBJ2-1; a weak D match, TRBD1 (6 bases). V shed 4 bases and J shed 4 bases, with 8 bases lying between them. Germline lookup yields CDR1 SNHLY and CDR2 FYNNEI. CDR3 length: 13 amino acids. CDR3 protein: CASSAGTYNEQFF. The CDR3 nucleotides read TGTGCCAGCAGTGCCGGGACATACAATGAGCAGTTCTTC.

Many counts were recorded for this clonotype. The genes are TRBV12-3 or TRBV12-4 and TRBJ1-2, with a weak D call TRBD1 (5 bases). V was shortened by 3 bases and J by 6 bases, with 17 bases between the two germline ends. CDR3 length: 15 residues. The CDR3: CASSFVTDYLDGYTF. DNA for the CDR3: TGTGCCAGCAGTTTTGTGACAGACTACCTGGATGGCTACACCTTC.

The rearrangement links TRBV12-3 or TRBV12-4 to TRBJ1-2, with a possible D match to TRBD1 (5 bases). V was trimmed by 6 bases and J by 3 bases, leaving 11 bases between them. The CDR3 runs to 13 residues. Here the CDR3 DNA reads TGTGCCAGCAGCTGGGGGGATTACTATGGCTACACCTTC. Residues: CASSWGDYYGYTF.

This clonotype was observed at least ten times. V usage is TRBV4-1 and J usage is TRBJ1-3; D remains ambiguous. Germline assignment: CDR1 MGHRA and CDR2 YSYEKL. V lost 4 bases and J lost 0, with 16 bases in between. The CDR3 is 17 residues long. Here the CDR3 reads CASSPSPAASSGNTIYF. For the CDR3, the DNA is TGCGCCAGCAGCCCCTCCCCGGCGGCGAGCTCTGGAAACACCATATATTTT.

This clonotype was seen only a few times. The V gene is TRBV20-1, the J gene TRBJ1-2; D not certain. The CDR3 is 11 residues long. Germline V gives CDR1 DFQATT, CDR2 SNEGSKA (reference sequence). The ends were cut back, 1 base at V and 4 bases at J, with 4 bases in the middle. Written as DNA, the CDR3 is TGCAGTGCTAGAGGTTTCTATGGCTACACCTTC. Amino acid sequence: CSARGFYGYTF.

By share of the sample, this clonotype is medium-sized. The V gene is TRBV12-5, the J gene TRBJ1-1, with no clear D. The CDR3 is made up of 13 amino acids. V lost 0 bases and J 5 bases, leaving 7 bases between the germline ends. Germline assignment: CDR1 LGHNT and CDR2 FRNRAP. CDR3 loop: CASGLVLRTEAFF. The CDR3 nucleotides read TGTGCTAGTGGTTTGGTACTAAGGACTGAAGCTTTCTTT.

The rearrangement uses TRBV11-3 and TRBJ2-1, with 8 nucleotides matching TRBD1. Germline V gene lookup returns CDR1 SGHNT and CDR2 YENEEA. V trimming: 5 bases; J trimming: 5 bases; junction bases outside the gene matches: 8. CDR3 length: 15 residues. CDR3 coding DNA: TGTGCCAGCAGCCCCGGCACAGGGGGGAACAATGAGCAGTTCTTC. It is translated as CASSPGTGGNNEQFF.

The chain joins TRBV6-1 to TRBJ2-3; 9 nucleotides align to TRBD2. V was pared by 4 bases and J by 3 bases, with 17 bases of the junction left unmatched. The CDR3 has 19 amino acids. Germline CDR1 reads MNHNS; CDR2 reads SASEGT. Here the CDR3 DNA reads TGTGCCAGCAGTGTGCTAGGGCAGAGGGCTAGCGGGGAGACAGATACGCAGTATTTT. Translating it yields CASSVLGQRASGETDTQYF.

In its sample, this clonotype was seen a few times. V is TRBV4-3 and J is TRBJ2-1, with D possibly matching TRBD2 (5 bases). This CDR3 region has 14 residues. The V gene's germline CDR1 is LGHNA and CDR2 YSLEER. V was trimmed by 6 bases and J by 7 bases, leaving 16 bases between them. The CDR3 sequence: CASSLLLVGNEQFF. The CDR3 DNA is TGCGCCAGCAGTCTCTTACTAGTTGGGAATGAGCAGTTCTTC.

The chain couples TRBV7-2 to TRBJ1-2; weak D call: TRBD1 (6 bases). Deletions cut 0 bases from V and 8 bases from J, with 22 bases between. The CDR3 loop spans 17 amino acids. Germline loops: CDR1 SGHTA, CDR2 FQGNSA. CDR3 DNA sequence: TGTGCCAGCAGCTTAGCCGCAATAGGAACAGGGCTGCAGGGCTACACCTTC. It translates to CASSLAAIGTGLQGYTF.

Only a few counts were recorded for this clonotype. The CDR3 sequence: CASSLMGRGSGANVLTF. CDR3 sequence (DNA): TGTGCCAGCAGTTTAATGGGTCGCGGCTCTGGGGCCAACGTCCTGACTTTC. V is TRBV12-3 or TRBV12-4 and J is TRBJ2-6; D gene ambiguous. Trimming stripped 2 bases from V and 0 bases from J, with 11 bases between. This CDR3 comprises 17 residues.

This clonotype occurred many times. The chain joins TRBV2 to TRBJ1-1; the D is unclear. V lost 4 bases and J 12 bases, leaving 12 bases between the germline ends. There are 11 residues in the CDR3. Germline CDR1 is SNHLY and CDR2 is FYNNEI. CDR3 region: CASSGEFSTFF. The CDR3 region has the DNA TGTGCCAGCAGTGGGGAGTTCTCTACTTTCTTT.

This clonotype has only a few counts. The rearrangement links TRBV7-9 to TRBJ2-7; 9 bases align to TRBD1. The CDR3 has 15 residues. V lost 4 bases and J lost 2; bases outside the gene matches: 6. Per the germline V gene, CDR1 is SEHNR and CDR2 is FQNEAQ (reference sequence). As DNA, the CDR3 is TGTGCCAGCAGCTACGGACAGGGGCATGCCTACGAGCAGTACTTC. Amino acid sequence: CASSYGQGHAYEQYF.

For this clonotype: This may be a read error, as it is one base from a much larger clone. V usage is TRBV19 and J usage is TRBJ2-1, with TRBD2 matching 14 bases. Germline V CDR1 and CDR2: LNHDA, SQIVND (reference sequence). This CDR3 has 17 residues. CDR3 protein: CASSTGTSGGRYNVQFF. DNA of the CDR3: TGTGCCAGTAGCACCGGGACTAGCGGGGGCCGTTACAATGTGCAGTTCTTC.

This clonotype was counted at least ten times. V is TRBV7-2 and J is TRBJ2-5; D is undetermined. Germline V gives CDR1 SGHTA, CDR2 FQGNSA. CDR3 length: 14 amino acids. The ends were cut back, 1 base at V and 0 bases at J, with 6 bases in the middle. The CDR3 loop reads CASSLEYYQETQYF. CDR3 bases: TGTGCCAGCAGCTTAGAATACTACCAAGAGACCCAGTACTTC.

This clonotype was detected ten times or more. The rearrangement links TRBV7-2 to TRBJ1-5; D gene unclear. The CDR3 loop spans 17 amino acids. V lost 1 base, J lost 0 bases, and 13 bases lay in between. Germline CDR1 SGHTA, CDR2 FQGNSA. DNA of the CDR3: TGTGCCAGCAGCTTAGGGTCAGGAGGATATAGCAATCAGCCCCAGCATTTT. Protein product: CASSLGSGGYSNQPQHF. Full variable domain (missing parts from reference TRBV7-2 and TRBJ1-5): GAGVSQSPSNKVTEKGKDVELRCDPISGHTALYWYRQSLGQGLEFLIYFQGNSAPDKSGLPSDRFSAERTGGSVSTLTIQRTQQEDSAVYLCASSLGSGGYSNQPQHFGDGTRLSIL.

The chain is built from TRBV5-5 and TRBJ2-3; 10 bases fit TRBD2. The CDR3 covers 17 residues. J gave up 9 bases and V 0 bases, and 13 bases lay outside the gene matches. Germline assignment: CDR1 SGHKS and CDR2 YYEKEE (reference sequence). Written as DNA, the CDR3 is TGTGCCAGCAGCTTGGCCTCTAGCGGGGGATTGGCACCCACGCAGTATTTT. Translation gives CASSLASSGGLAPTQYF.

This clonotype has at least ten counts. The rearrangement uses TRBV7-6 and TRBJ2-7, with unresolved D. The germline V and J ends were trimmed by 4 bases and 1 base, with 8 bases remaining between them. Germline V lookup: CDR1 SGHVS, CDR2 FNYEAQ. CDR3 length: 13 residues. The CDR3 loop reads CASSSRRSYEQYF. As DNA, the CDR3 is TGTGCCAGCAGCTCGCGACGATCCTACGAGCAGTACTTC.

There are many counts of this clonotype. V usage is TRBV6-6 and J usage is TRBJ1-4, with 8 positions matching TRBD1. This CDR3 spans 16 amino acids. Germline V gene lookup returns CDR1 MNHNY and CDR2 SVGAGI (reference sequence). The trim removed 4 bases at V and 8 bases at J, leaving 12 bases unmatched. The CDR3 sequence is CASSSGTGTYGEKLFF. CDR3 DNA: TGTGCCAGCAGTTCTGGGACAGGCACCTATGGGGAAAAACTGTTTTTT.

This clonotype was observed a handful of times. The rearrangement joins TRBV18 to TRBJ2-7, with D possibly TRBD1 on 6 matching bases. Germline lookup yields CDR1 KGHSH and CDR2 LQKENI. V was cut by 2 bases and J by 1 base, with 15 bases left in between. The CDR3 is 16 residues long. The CDR3 DNA sequence: TGTGCCAGCTCACCAGGTTTAGGACAGACATCCTACGAGCAGTACTTC. Protein product: CASSPGLGQTSYEQYF.

The V gene is TRBV25-1, the J gene TRBJ2-1; a possible D gene is TRBD1 (5 bases). The ends were cut back, 3 bases at V and 8 bases at J, with 14 bases in the middle. CDR1 and CDR2 (germline): MGHDK, SYGVNS. The CDR3 spans 14 residues. In nucleotides, the CDR3 is TGTGCCAGCAGTGACCCGGGCAGGGTGGATGAGCAGTTCTTC. This translates into CASSDPGRVDEQFF.